This TCR beta chain appears in the sequencing data of a study of blood T cell repertoires in COVID-19. Study at large: Samples representing acute and convalescent COVID-19 were sourced from the United States, Italy and Spain. Sample material is recorded as cDNA or gDNA derived from T cells, B-cell-depleted T cells, or PBMCs.

Enrolment of Seattle patients took place during active infection, and they were followed longitudinally. Methods used by the authors: Reference gene primers were amplified, and this amplification served to estimate nucleated cell counts. The table came from immunoSEQ multiplex PCR; TCRdb's copy has only in-frame clones and leaves some out. The D gene and trimming were derived from the DNA, and the V and J assignments and clone size from that table. This table holds 150,000 to 180,000 clones, approximately 80% found once. The V gene end was trimmed by 5 bases and the J gene end by 10 bases; junction bases not matched to a gene: 11. The germline CDR1 and CDR2 sequences are MNHEY and SVGAGI. This CDR3 has 15 residues.

The TCR sequence derives from a woman aged 55 to 70 with COVID-19, enrolled during active disease. Sequenced material: peripheral blood. This chain uses TRBV6-5 with TRBJ1-6, with TRBD1 matching over 7 bases. CDR3: CASSTRQGRRSPLHF. CDR3 sequence (DNA): TGTGCCAGCAGTACACGACAGGGAAGGCGGTCACCCCTCCACTTT.